Presented here are 5 T cell receptor beta chains from one specimen sequenced in a study of OX40 agonist ivuxolimab in advanced cancers. The repertoire was sequenced with immunoSEQ multiplex PCR; TCRdb's copy has only in-frame clones and lacks some. The sample lists some 37,000 clones; approximately 90% were seen once. Source: CD4+ or CD8+ T cells sorted from blood, taken in a trial of the OX40 agonist ivuxolimab. The origin of the receptors is an adult with an advanced solid tumor such as melanoma, head and neck, liver or kidney cancer.

The chain recombines TRBV28 with TRBJ2-7, with 8 bases aligning to TRBD1. V shed 3 bases, J shed 3 bases, and the junction held 1 base outside the gene matches. CDR1 is MDHEN and CDR2 is SYDVKM in the germline V gene. CDR3 size: 13 residues. This chain's CDR3 is CASSLTGDYEQYF. Here the CDR3 DNA reads TGTGCCAGCAGTTTGACAGGGGACTACGAGCAGTACTTC. Full variable domain (rest looked up from reference TRBV28 and TRBJ2-7): DVKVTQSSRYLVKRTGEKVFLECVQDMDHENMFWYRQDPGLGLRLIYFSYDVKMKEKGDIPEGYSVSREKKERFSLILESASTNQTSMYLCASSLTGDYEQYFGPGTRLTVT.

The chain uses TRBV23-1 and TRBJ2-7; D might be TRBD1 (5 bases). TRBV23-1 is designated an ORF whose function remains uncertain. The CDR3 is 13 residues long. V was clipped by 4 bases and J by 3 bases, with 10 bases between them. CDR3: CASSLQGCYEQYF. The CDR3 DNA is TGCGCCAGCAGTCTTCAGGGTTGCTACGAGCAGTACTTC.

The chain is built from TRBV4-2 and TRBJ1-1, with D perhaps matching TRBD1 (5 bases). CDR1 LGHNA and CDR2 YNFKEQ come from the germline V gene. Trimming removed 4 bases from V and 1 base from J, with 10 bases in between. The CDR3 is made up of 14 amino acids. CDR3: CASSRGTGNTEAFF. DNA of the CDR3: TGTGCCAGCAGCCGAGGGACGGGGAACACTGAAGCTTTCTTT.

This chain joins TRBV23-1 and TRBJ2-5, with 10 positions matching TRBD2. TRBV23-1 is noted as an ORF with a role that remains uncertain. The V and J ends lost 6 bases and 3 bases, in that order; junction bases with no gene match: 28. The CDR3 totals 22 residues. Here the CDR3 reads CASRSWPGLASPGGKQEETQYF. As DNA, the CDR3 is TGCGCCAGCAGATCCTGGCCGGGACTAGCGAGCCCGGGGGGGAAACAGGAAGAGACCCAGTACTTC.

The rearrangement links TRBV29-1 to TRBJ2-7, with 7 nucleotides matching TRBD1. The germline CDR1 and CDR2 sequences are SQVTM and ANQGSEA. The ends lost 5 bases at V and 1 base at J; junction bases unmatched: 8. There are 14 residues in the CDR3. The CDR3 DNA reads TGCAGCGTTACAGGGGTGGGTCCATCCTACGAGCAGTACTTC. Its protein product is CSVTGVGPSYEQYF.